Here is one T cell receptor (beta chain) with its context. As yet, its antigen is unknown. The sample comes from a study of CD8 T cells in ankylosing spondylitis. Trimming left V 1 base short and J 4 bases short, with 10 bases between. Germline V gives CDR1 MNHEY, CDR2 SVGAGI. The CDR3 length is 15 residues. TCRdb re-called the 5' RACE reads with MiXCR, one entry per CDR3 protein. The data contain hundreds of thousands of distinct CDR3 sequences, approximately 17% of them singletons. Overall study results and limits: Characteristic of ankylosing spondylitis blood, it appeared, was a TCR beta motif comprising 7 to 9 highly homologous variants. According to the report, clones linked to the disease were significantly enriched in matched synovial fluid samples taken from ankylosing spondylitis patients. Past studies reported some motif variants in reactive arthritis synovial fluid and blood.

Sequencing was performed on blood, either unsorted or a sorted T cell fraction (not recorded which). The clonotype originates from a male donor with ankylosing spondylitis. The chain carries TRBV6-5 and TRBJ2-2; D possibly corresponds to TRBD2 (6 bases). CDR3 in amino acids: CASSYYGSGTGELFF. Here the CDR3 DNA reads TGTGCCAGCAGTTACTACGGGAGCGGCACCGGGGAGCTGTTTTTT.